The clone carrying this T cell receptor beta chain was seen ten or more times. The antigen is unknown. The data belong to a study of T-cell reconstitution after alpha-beta-depleted transplantation in children. Study-level findings and limits: Elevated TCRbeta diversity at day 60 was traced, in some patients, to surviving recipient T cells and thymic progenitors. By one year post-transplant, T-cell counts and diversity largely arose from T cells that were newly produced. About two months after transplant, alpha-beta T cells reportedly came from several hundred expanded graft clones.

The CDR3 extends over 15 amino acids. J gave up 6 bases and V 5 bases, and 7 bases lay outside the gene matches. This sample's TCRbeta library carried unique molecular identifier barcodes. A single record per CDR3 protein comes from TCRdb applying MiXCR to the PCR reads. The repertoire holds about 300,000 distinct CDR3 sequences, with around 7.3% as singletons. The TCR sequence derives from a female patient aged 2-10 years who had a stem cell transplant for Fanconi anemia, so the T cells may come from the graft donor. This chain connects TRBV12-3 or TRBV12-4 to TRBJ1-6; 7 bases agree with TRBD1. Sequencing was performed on peripheral blood, taken 360 days after TCRalphabeta/CD19-depleted stem cell transplant. The CDR3 DNA reads as TGTGCCAGCAGTCACACAGGGGATTTTAATTCACCCCTCCACTTT. It encodes CASSHTGDFNSPLHF.